The 23 T cell receptor beta chains presented below share a single source sample, sequenced in a study of blood T cell repertoires in COVID-19. Clones were sequenced by immunoSEQ multiplex PCR, and TCRdb holds only the in-frame ones, with some missing. The table includes about 270,000 clones, approximately 83% detected once. Material for sequencing was peripheral blood. The source is a woman aged 45-60 years who had recovered from COVID-19.

The V and J genes are TRBV2 and TRBJ2-2, with 9 positions matching TRBD1. There are 15 residues in the CDR3. V shed 7 bases and J 4 bases; nucleotides not matched to a gene: 7. Germline CDR1 SNHLY, CDR2 FYNNEI. CDR3 nucleotides: TGTGCCAGCAACCAACAGGGGGCGGTCACCGGGGAGCTGTTTTTT. This codes for CASNQQGAVTGELFF.

The chain has TRBV21-1 and TRBJ2-3; the D call TRBD2 from the table was never checked on the DNA. TRBV21-1 is designated a pseudogene. CDR3 length: 18 amino acids. The CDR3 here is CASSNGGNVADLTDTQYF. CDR3 coding DNA: TGTGCCAGCAGCAACGGAGGGAATGTAGCGGACCTCACAGATACGCAGTATTTT.

This clone was recorded only once. V gene TRBV4-3 combines with J gene TRBJ2-1; tentatively, D is TRBD2 (6 bases). V shed 4 bases and J shed 6 bases, with 16 bases lying between them. This CDR3 has 15 amino acids. The germline CDR1 and CDR2 sequences are LGHNA and YSLEER. The CDR3, as DNA: TGCGCCAGCAGCCCAAGGGACTTGGCGGCCAATGAGCAGTTCTTC. This gives the protein CASSPRDLAANEQFF.

The genes are TRBV24-1 and TRBJ2-3, with D possibly TRBD1 on 6 matching bases. The CDR3 is made up of 15 amino acids. Trimming stripped 8 bases from V and 2 bases from J, with 16 bases between. CDR1 and CDR2 (germline): KGHDR, SFDVKD. CDR3 residues: CATIPRDTFTDTQYF. As DNA, the CDR3 is TGTGCCACCATCCCCCGGGACACCTTCACAGATACGCAGTATTTT.

This clone came up a few times. The chain uses TRBV27 and TRBJ2-1; 9 nucleotides line up with TRBD1. CDR3 length: 16 residues. Per the germline V gene, CDR1 is MNHEY and CDR2 is SMNVEV (reference sequence). Trimming took 5 bases from V and 2 from J; bases not matched to a gene: 7. Here the CDR3 reads CASSPGDRATYNEQFF. CDR3 nucleotides: TGTGCCAGCAGTCCTGGGGACAGGGCTACCTACAATGAGCAGTTCTTC.

The V and J genes are TRBV28 and TRBJ2-1, with D possibly matching TRBD2 (7 bases). CDR1 is MDHEN and CDR2 is SYDVKM in the germline V gene. This CDR3 is built from 14 residues. V lost 6 bases to trimming and J lost 7 bases, with 16 bases between them. The CDR3 spells CASSPYGGRNEQFF. The CDR3 bases are TGTGCCAGCAGCCCCTACGGGGGGCGAAATGAGCAGTTCTTC.

The CDR3 nucleotides read TGTGCCAGCAGCTTATTTCGGGGTTCGAACACTGAAGCTTTCTTT. Protein: CASSLFRGSNTEAFF. J is TRBJ1-1 and V is TRBV7-2; D not certain. CDR1 is SGHTA and CDR2 is FQGNSA in the germline V gene. The ends were cut back, 2 bases at V and 1 base at J, with 11 bases in the middle. The CDR3 runs 15 residues.

The V and J genes are TRBV4-1 and TRBJ1-1; unclear D gene. Per germline, CDR1 MGHRA and CDR2 YSYEKL. V was pared by 1 base and J by 0 bases, with 9 bases between. This CDR3 has 15 amino acids. DNA for the CDR3: TGCGCCAGCAGCCAAGGCCTACAGATGAACACTGAAGCTTTCTTT. Its translation: CASSQGLQMNTEAFF.

The chain uses TRBV7-3 and TRBJ1-6; D gene uncertain. Deletions cut 0 bases from V and 10 bases from J, with 7 bases between. Germline V gene data show CDR1 as SGHTA and CDR2 as FQGTGA. The CDR3 loop spans 13 amino acids. The CDR3 region has the DNA TGTGCCAGCAGCTTAACCCGGGGATCACCCCTCCACTTT. It is translated as CASSLTRGSPLHF.

The chain uses TRBV5-5 and TRBJ2-1; unclear D gene. Germline CDR1 and CDR2: SGHKS and YYEKEE (reference sequence). Trimming removed 2 bases at V and 0 bases at J, with 12 bases between. The CDR3 is made up of 16 amino acids. CDR3 nucleotide sequence: TGTGCCAGCAGCTTCGGCGCGGCCAGCTCCTACAATGAGCAGTTCTTC. Protein sequence: CASSFGAASSYNEQFF.

The chain recombines TRBV27 with TRBJ2-1, with 9 bases matching TRBD1. The length of the CDR3 is 15 residues. Unmatched junction bases numbered 10, after V lost 7 bases and J lost 6 bases. From germline, CDR1 is MNHEY and CDR2 SMNVEV (reference sequence). The CDR3 DNA reads TGTGCCAGCACCAAATGGGGACAGGGATCCAATGAGCAGTTCTTC. Its translation is CASTKWGQGSNEQFF.

This CDR3 is CASSFRQTGELFF. The CDR3 DNA is TGTGCCAGCAGCTTCCGACAGACCGGGGAGCTGTTTTTT. V gene TRBV7-2 combines with J gene TRBJ2-2, with D possibly TRBD1 on 5 matching bases. The ends were cut back, 3 bases at V and 5 bases at J, with 7 bases in the middle. This CDR3 comprises 13 residues. CDR1 SGHTA and CDR2 FQGNSA come from the germline V gene.

The chain employs TRBV21-1 and TRBJ2-1; the table's TRBD1 call for D was not verified on the DNA. TRBV21-1 is a listed pseudogene. CDR3 length equals 18 residues. The CDR3 DNA reads TGTGCCAGCAGCAAAATTGAGGATGGGCAGGGGGCCTACAATGAGCAGTTCTTC. Amino acid sequence: CASSKIEDGQGAYNEQFF.

The chain has TRBV6-5 and TRBJ1-1, with TRBD1 matching 8 bases. J lost 4 bases, V lost 4 bases, and 8 bases had no gene match. Germline V gene lookup returns CDR1 MNHEY and CDR2 SVGAGI. The CDR3 is 15 amino acids. The CDR3: CASSSQPTGVTEAFF. The CDR3 bases are TGTGCCAGCAGTTCTCAACCGACAGGGGTCACTGAAGCTTTCTTT.

The V and J genes are TRBV27 and TRBJ2-2; tentatively, D is TRBD2 (5 bases). Looked up from germline, CDR1 is MNHEY and CDR2 is SMNVEV (reference sequence). The V end was cut by 1 base, the J end by 7 bases, with 7 bases between. The CDR3 has 13 amino acids. The CDR3 coding sequence is TGTGCCAGCAGTTTATATGGGAGCGGGGAGCTGTTTTTT. This codes for CASSLYGSGELFF.

CDR3 DNA: TGCGCCAGCAGCTTGGGGGGGCTAGCGGGTTCGGAGACCCAGTACTTC. It specifies CASSLGGLAGSETQYF. V usage is TRBV5-1 and J usage is TRBJ2-5; 8 bases line up with TRBD2. Germline lookup yields CDR1 SGHRS and CDR2 YFSETQ. V trimming: 0 bases; J trimming: 5 bases; junction bases outside the gene matches: 9. This CDR3 is 16 amino acids long.

This chain connects TRBV28 to TRBJ2-1; 10 positions match TRBD1. CDR1 and CDR2 from the germline V gene are MDHEN and SYDVKM. This CDR3 has 15 residues. Trimming took 3 bases from V and 1 from J; bases not matched to a gene: 0. As DNA, the CDR3 is TGTGCCAGCAGTTTGGGACAGGGGTCCTACAATGAGCAGTTCTTC. This codes for CASSLGQGSYNEQFF. The variable domain in full, completed from reference TRBV28 and TRBJ2-1, reads DVKVTQSSRYLVKRTGEKVFLECVQDMDHENMFWYRQDPGLGLRLIYFSYDVKMKEKGDIPEGYSVSREKKERFSLILESASTNQTSMYLCASSLGQGSYNEQFFGPGTRLTVL.

V gene TRBV19 combines with J gene TRBJ1-2, with no clear D. This CDR3 is built from 9 residues. Germline-derived CDR1 and CDR2 are LNHDA and SQIVND (reference sequence). V was shortened by 8 bases and J by 7 bases, with 5 bases between the two germline ends. Here the CDR3 DNA reads TGTGCCAGTCGTCGTGGCTACACCTTC. Encoded protein: CASRRGYTF.

The rearrangement links TRBV28 to TRBJ1-6; tentative D call: TRBD1 (6 bases). This CDR3 is built from 16 residues. V was clipped by 2 bases and J by 4 bases, with 12 bases between them. Germline V gene data show CDR1 as MDHEN and CDR2 as SYDVKM. DNA of the CDR3: TGTGCCAGCAGTTTACCGGGACAAGCTTATAATTCACCCCTCCACTTT. It encodes CASSLPGQAYNSPLHF.

The chain employs TRBV10-3 and TRBJ1-6; D uncertain. V lost 6 bases and J lost 13, with 13 bases in between. This CDR3 comprises 12 residues. The germline gives CDR1 ENHRY, CDR2 SYGVKD. The CDR3 region is CAIREHPQPLHF. Here the CDR3 DNA reads TGTGCCATCAGAGAACATCCCCAGCCCCTCCACTTT.

J is TRBJ1-2 and V is TRBV4-3; D not certain. Germline-derived CDR1 and CDR2 are LGHNA and YSLEER. V was shortened by 6 bases and J by 2 bases, with 10 bases between the two germline ends. The CDR3 contains 13 residues. DNA of the CDR3: TGCGCCAGCAGTCAGGTGTTCAACTATGGCTACACCTTC. Residues: CASSQVFNYGYTF.

The V gene is TRBV27, the J gene TRBJ1-4, with D perhaps matching TRBD1 (6 bases). Trimming cost V 5 bases and J 5 bases, with 15 bases left between them. Per the germline V gene, CDR1 is MNHEY and CDR2 is SMNVEV (reference sequence). The length of the CDR3 is 15 residues. The CDR3 bases are TGTGCCAGCAGTCCGTGGACAGTGGGGAATGAAAAACTGTTTTTT. Translating it yields CASSPWTVGNEKLFF. Using reference TRBV27 and TRBJ1-4 for the parts outside the CDR3, the full variable domain is EAQVTQNPRYLITVTGKKLTVTCSQNMNHEYMSWYRQDPGLGLRQIYYSMNVEVTDKGDVPEGYKVSRKEKRNFPLILESPSPNQTSLYFCASSPWTVGNEKLFFGSGTQLSVL.

V is TRBV5-1 and J is TRBJ1-1; D gene uncertain. CDR1 and CDR2 (germline): SGHRS, YFSETQ. The CDR3 is 14 amino acids. Trimming removed 1 base from V and 1 base from J, with 8 bases in between. The DNA of the CDR3 is TGCGCCAGCAGCTTGAATGGAGGGAACACTGAAGCTTTCTTT. This sequence encodes CASSLNGGNTEAFF. Combining the CDR3 with reference TRBV5-1 and TRBJ1-1 gives the whole variable domain KAGVTQTPRYLIKTRGQQVTLSCSPISGHRSVSWYQQTPGQGLQFLFEYFSETQRNKGNFPGRFSGRQFSNSRSEMNVSTLELGDSALYLCASSLNGGNTEAFFGQGTRLTVV.